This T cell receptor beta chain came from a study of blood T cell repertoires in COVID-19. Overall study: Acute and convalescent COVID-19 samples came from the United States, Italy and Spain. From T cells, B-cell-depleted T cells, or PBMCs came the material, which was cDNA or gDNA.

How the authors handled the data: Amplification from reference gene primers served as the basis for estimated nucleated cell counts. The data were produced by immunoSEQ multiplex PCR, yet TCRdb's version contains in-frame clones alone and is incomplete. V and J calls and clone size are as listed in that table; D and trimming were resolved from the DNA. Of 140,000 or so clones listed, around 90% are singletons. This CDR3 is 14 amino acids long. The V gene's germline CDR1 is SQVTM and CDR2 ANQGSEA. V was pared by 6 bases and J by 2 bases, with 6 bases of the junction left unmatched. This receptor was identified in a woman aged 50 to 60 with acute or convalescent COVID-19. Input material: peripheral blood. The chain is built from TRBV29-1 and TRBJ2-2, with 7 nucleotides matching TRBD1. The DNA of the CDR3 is TGCAGCGTGGGGACAGCAACTAACACCGGGGAGCTGTTTTTT. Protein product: CSVGTATNTGELFF.